The following is a TCR beta chain sequence with its context. Using immunoSEQ multiplex PCR, the repertoire was profiled, and TCRdb retains in-frame clones only, with some absent. This table has approximately 80,000 clones, just under 95% appearing once. The CDR3 is 14 residues long. The V gene's germline CDR1 is LGHNA and CDR2 YSLEER. The V gene lost 1 base and the J gene lost 6 bases, with 12 bases spanning the gap. These data are taken from a study of T cell changes during pregnancy in multiple sclerosis. This receptor was identified in a female donor in good health, enrolled as a control in a pregnancy study. The chain couples TRBV4-3 to TRBJ1-2; perhaps TRBD1 as D (6 bases). The sequencing here drew on peripheral blood, taken in the second trimester of pregnancy. The CDR3 loop reads CASSQAQGIDGYTF. The DNA of the CDR3 is TGCGCCAGCAGCCAAGCACAGGGTATCGATGGCTACACCTTC.